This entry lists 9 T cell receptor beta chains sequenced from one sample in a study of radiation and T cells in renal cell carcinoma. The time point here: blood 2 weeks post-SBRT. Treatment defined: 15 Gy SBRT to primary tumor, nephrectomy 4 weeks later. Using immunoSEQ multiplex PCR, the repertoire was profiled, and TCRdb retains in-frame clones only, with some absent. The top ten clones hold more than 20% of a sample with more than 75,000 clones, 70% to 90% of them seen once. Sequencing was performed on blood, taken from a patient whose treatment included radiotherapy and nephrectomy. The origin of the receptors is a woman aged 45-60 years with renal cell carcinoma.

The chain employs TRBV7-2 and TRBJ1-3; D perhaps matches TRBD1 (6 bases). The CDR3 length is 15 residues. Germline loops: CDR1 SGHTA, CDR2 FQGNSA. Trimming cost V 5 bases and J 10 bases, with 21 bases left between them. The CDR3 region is CASSPDRSGRGTIYF. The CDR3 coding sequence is TGTGCCAGCAGCCCAGACAGGTCCGGACGTGGGACCATATATTTT.

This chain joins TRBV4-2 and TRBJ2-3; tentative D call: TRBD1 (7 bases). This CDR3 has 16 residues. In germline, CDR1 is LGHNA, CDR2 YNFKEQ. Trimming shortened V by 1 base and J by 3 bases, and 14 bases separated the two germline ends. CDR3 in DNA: TGTGCCAGCAGCCAAGCCGAGACAGGGAGGACAGATACGCAGTATTTT. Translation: CASSQAETGRTDTQYF.

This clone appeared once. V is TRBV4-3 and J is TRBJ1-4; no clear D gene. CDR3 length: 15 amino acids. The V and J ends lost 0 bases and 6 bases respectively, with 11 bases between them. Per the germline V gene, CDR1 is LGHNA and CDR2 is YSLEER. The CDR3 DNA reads TGCGCCAGCAGCCAAGAGACCAGATCGTATGAAAAACTGTTTTTT. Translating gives CASSQETRSYEKLFF.

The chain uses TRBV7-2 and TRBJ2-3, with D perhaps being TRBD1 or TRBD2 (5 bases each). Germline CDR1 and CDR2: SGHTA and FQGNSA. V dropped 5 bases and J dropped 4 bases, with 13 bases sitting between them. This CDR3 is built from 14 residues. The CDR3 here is CASSAAAGPDTQYF. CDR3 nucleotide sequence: TGTGCCAGCAGCGCAGCGGCAGGGCCAGATACGCAGTATTTT.

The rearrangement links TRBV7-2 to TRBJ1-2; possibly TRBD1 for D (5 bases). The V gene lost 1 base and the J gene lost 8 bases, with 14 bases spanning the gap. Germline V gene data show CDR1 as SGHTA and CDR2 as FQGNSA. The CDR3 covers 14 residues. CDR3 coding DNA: TGTGCCAGCAGCTTAGAAGGGACCTTAGGCGGCTACACCTTC. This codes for CASSLEGTLGGYTF.

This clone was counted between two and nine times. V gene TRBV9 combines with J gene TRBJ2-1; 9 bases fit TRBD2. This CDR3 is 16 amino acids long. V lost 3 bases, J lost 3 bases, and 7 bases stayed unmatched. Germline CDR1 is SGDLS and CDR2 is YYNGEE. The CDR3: CASSGFSGRRYNEQFF. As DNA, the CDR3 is TGTGCCAGCAGCGGTTTTAGCGGGAGACGCTACAATGAGCAGTTCTTC. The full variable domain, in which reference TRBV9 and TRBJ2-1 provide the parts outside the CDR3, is DSGVTQTPKHLITATGQRVTLRCSPRSGDLSVYWYQQSLDQGLQFLIQYYNGEERAKGNILERFSAQQFPDLHSELNLSSLELGDSALYFCASSGFSGRRYNEQFFGPGTRLTVL.

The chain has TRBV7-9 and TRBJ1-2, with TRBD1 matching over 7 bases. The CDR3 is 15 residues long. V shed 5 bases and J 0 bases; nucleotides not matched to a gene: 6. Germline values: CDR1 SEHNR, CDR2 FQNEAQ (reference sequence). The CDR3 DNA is TGTGCCAGCAGCCCGACGGACAGGACTAACTATGGCTACACCTTC. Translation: CASSPTDRTNYGYTF.

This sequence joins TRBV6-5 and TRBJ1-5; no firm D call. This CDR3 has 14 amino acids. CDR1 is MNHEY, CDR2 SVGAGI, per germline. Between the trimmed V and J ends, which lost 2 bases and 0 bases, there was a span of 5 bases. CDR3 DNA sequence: TGTGCCAGCAGTTACGGCGGTAGCAATCAGCCCCAGCATTTT. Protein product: CASSYGGSNQPQHF.

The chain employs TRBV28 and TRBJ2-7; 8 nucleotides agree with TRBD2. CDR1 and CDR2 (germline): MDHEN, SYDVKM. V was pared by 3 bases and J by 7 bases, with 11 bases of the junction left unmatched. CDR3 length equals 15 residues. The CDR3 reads CASSLTSEVTGEQYF. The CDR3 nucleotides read TGTGCCAGCAGTTTGACTAGCGAAGTTACGGGGGAGCAGTACTTC.